Each of the 30 T cell receptor beta chains below was sequenced from the same sample in a study of T cells in Graves' hyperthyroidism and ophthalmopathy. TCR beta CDR3 regions were amplified from RNA transcripts. Carried out on the TCR CDR3, a first-round RT-PCR used the HTBI primer set. One entry per CDR3 protein results from TCRdb running MiXCR on the multiplex PCR reads. The sample holds about 500,000 distinct CDR3 sequences; 16% are singletons and the top ten take under 20%. Material: blood. These receptors were taken from a woman aged 18-30 years with Graves' hyperthyroidism.

This clonotype was seen a handful of times. The gene calls are TRBV24-1 and TRBJ2-1; 8 bases fit TRBD2. Trimming at V came to 7 bases and at J to 4 bases, leaving 8 bases not matched to a gene. The CDR3 consists of 15 residues. Germline CDR1 reads KGHDR; CDR2 reads SFDVKD. CDR3 sequence (DNA): TGTGCCACCAGCAAAGCGGGAGAGAGTTACAATGAGCAGTTCTTC. Translation gives CATSKAGESYNEQFF.

The chain has TRBV13 and TRBJ2-1, with D hard to call. The V gene's germline CDR1 is PRHDT and CDR2 FYEKMQ (reference sequence). V was shortened by 0 bases and J by 3 bases, with 6 bases between the two germline ends. This CDR3 has 14 residues. The CDR3 region is CASSLGGFYNEQFF. The CDR3 DNA follows: TGTGCCAGCAGCTTAGGCGGGTTCTACAATGAGCAGTTCTTC.

The rearrangement uses TRBV19 and TRBJ1-2; D remains unclear. The CDR3 runs 14 residues. With 5 bases removed from V and 8 bases from J, the gap between germline ends came to 18 bases. Germline lookup yields CDR1 LNHDA and CDR2 SQIVND (reference sequence). This chain's CDR3 is CASSLQEVPQGYTF. DNA for the CDR3: TGTGCCAGTAGTTTGCAGGAGGTGCCCCAGGGCTACACCTTC.

This clonotype was recorded at least ten times. The chain is built from TRBV6-2 or TRBV6-3 and TRBJ1-5, with 7 bases fitting TRBD1. J gave up 0 bases and V 8 bases, and 4 bases lay outside the gene matches. This CDR3 region has 14 residues. Germline CDR1 MNHEY, CDR2 SVGEGT. DNA of the CDR3: TGTGCCAGCCAGGGGGGCTATAGCAATCAGCCCCAGCATTTT. As protein: CASQGGYSNQPQHF.

V usage is TRBV2 and J usage is TRBJ2-1, with D unresolved. CDR3 length: 14 amino acids. V was cut by 6 bases and J by 9 bases, with 18 bases left in between. Germline CDR1 and CDR2: SNHLY and FYNNEI. For the CDR3, the DNA is TGTGCCAGCAGGTCCGGGCCCCGATCCAGTGAGCAGTTCTTC. Translating it yields CASRSGPRSSEQFF.

V and J are TRBV5-4 and TRBJ2-2, with TRBD2 matching 11 bases. The CDR3 consists of 16 residues. J was trimmed by 2 bases and V by 3 bases; bases with no gene match: 3. CDR1 is SGHNT, CDR2 YYREEE, per germline (reference sequence). CDR3 amino acids: CASSSGLAVNTGELFF. The CDR3 nucleotides read TGTGCCAGCAGCTCGGGACTAGCGGTTAACACCGGGGAGCTGTTTTTT. Supplemented by reference TRBV5-4 and TRBJ2-2, the full variable domain reads ETGVTQSPTHLIKTRGQQVTLRCSSQSGHNTVSWYQQALGQGPQFIFQYYREEENGRGNFPPRFSGLQFPNYSSELNVNALELDDSALYLCASSSGLAVNTGELFFGEGSRLTVL.

This clonotype has more than one count but fewer than ten. This chain uses TRBV10-1 with TRBJ2-2, with TRBD2 identical over 10 bases. Germline CDR1 is WNHNN and CDR2 is SYGVQD (reference sequence). With V trimmed by 2 bases and J by 4 bases, 19 bases remained unmatched. The CDR3 is 21 residues long. Here the CDR3 DNA reads TGCGCCAGCAGTGAGCGTCCTCCTATTTCTCTAGCGGGAGTTTTCACCGGGGAGCTGTTTTTT. Translation gives CASSERPPISLAGVFTGELFF.

This chain links TRBV9 with TRBJ2-5; 11 nucleotides agree with TRBD2. The J segment lost 2 bases and the V segment lost 0 bases, leaving 6 bases of the junction unmatched. There are 17 residues in the CDR3. Germline CDR1 and CDR2: SGDLS and YYNGEE. DNA of the CDR3: TGTGCCAGCAGCGTAGCGTTTAGCGGGGGGGCTCAAGAGACCCAGTACTTC. Its protein product is CASSVAFSGGAQETQYF.

This clonotype has at least ten counts. The gene calls are TRBV12-3 or TRBV12-4 and TRBJ1-4; a possible D gene is TRBD1 (6 bases). The CDR3 sequence is 12 residues long. Trimming removed 6 bases at V and 10 bases at J, with 12 bases between. The CDR3 here is CASSETGRKLFF. The CDR3 region has the DNA TGTGCCAGCAGCGAAACAGGGAGAAAACTGTTTTTT.

Note on this clonotype: A clone one base away is much larger, so this may be a read error. The gene calls are TRBV2 and TRBJ1-5; D is ambiguous. The CDR3 runs to 15 residues. The V gene's germline CDR1 is SNHLY and CDR2 FYNNEI. The CDR3 loop reads CTSSARPEGNQPQHF. CDR3 DNA sequence: TGTACCAGCAGTGCCAGGCCGGAGGGCAATCAGCCCCAGCATTTT. Full variable domain (outside the CDR3, taken from reference TRBV2 and TRBJ1-5): EPEVTQTPSHQVTQMGQEVILRCVPISNHLYFYWYRQILGQKVEFLVSFYNNEISEKSEIFDDQFSVERPDGSNFTLKIRSTKLEDSAMYFCTSSARPEGNQPQHFGDGTRLSIL.

This sequence joins TRBV10-3 and TRBJ2-2, with a tentative D call TRBD1 (6 bases). V was trimmed by 6 bases and J by 2 bases, leaving 13 bases between them. This CDR3 contains 15 residues. The germline CDR1 and CDR2 sequences are ENHRY and SYGVKD. CDR3 loop: CAIRIDRINTGELFF. CDR3 in DNA: TGTGCCATCAGAATCGACAGGATCAACACCGGGGAGCTGTTTTTT.

This clonotype was picked up many times. This chain joins TRBV2 and TRBJ2-5; D possibly corresponds to TRBD2 (5 bases). Trimming cost V 5 bases and J 5 bases, with 15 bases left between them. This CDR3 is built from 14 residues. CDR1 is SNHLY, CDR2 FYNNEI, per germline. CDR3 sequence reads: CASSSTRSRETQYF. Here the CDR3 DNA reads TGTGCCAGCAGTAGCACTAGGTCCAGGGAGACCCAGTACTTC.

The sample holds a few counts of this clonotype. The chain has TRBV24-1 and TRBJ2-3, with a tentative D call TRBD1 (5 bases). V lost 3 bases, J lost 6 bases, and 9 bases lay in between. Germline CDR1 KGHDR, CDR2 SFDVKD. CDR3 length: 13 amino acids. CDR3 DNA: TGTGCCACCAGTGATGGCCAGGGCGATACGCAGTATTTT. Its protein is CATSDGQGDTQYF.

This clonotype was recorded at least ten times. The V call is TRBV5-1, the J call TRBJ2-7; D gene ambiguous. V was clipped by 2 bases and J by 0 bases, with 9 bases between them. Per the germline V gene, CDR1 is SGHRS and CDR2 is YFSETQ. CDR3 length: 14 amino acids. The CDR3 bases are TGCGCCAGCAGCTTCGGTGGGGACTCCTACGAGCAGTACTTC. Its translation is CASSFGGDSYEQYF.

This clonotype was detected a few times. The CDR3 nucleotides read TGTGCCAGCAGCCAACCGTCAGCGGATTCACCCCTCCACTTT. It is translated as CASSQPSADSPLHF. The genes are TRBV3-1 and TRBJ1-6; no reliable D call. CDR3 length equals 14 residues. Germline lookup yields CDR1 LGHDT and CDR2 YNNKEL (reference sequence). V gave up 2 bases and J gave up 8 bases, with 10 bases separating them.

This clonotype came up many times. The chain joins TRBV20-1 to TRBJ2-7; 8 bases align to TRBD2. V was clipped by 6 bases and J by 5 bases; unmatched bases: 9. This CDR3 contains 13 residues. CDR1 is DFQATT, CDR2 SNEGSKA, per germline (reference sequence). CDR3 in DNA: TGCAGTGCCGTCGGGGGGGCGATCCACGAGCAGTACTTC. Its translation is CSAVGGAIHEQYF.

A few counts support this clonotype. The chain links TRBV3-1 to TRBJ2-1, with 8 bases aligning to TRBD2. CDR1 is LGHDT, CDR2 YNNKEL, per germline (reference sequence). V was clipped by 5 bases and J by 0 bases; unmatched bases: 6. CDR3 length: 16 amino acids. CDR3 amino acids: CASSTLAASSYNEQFF. The CDR3 DNA sequence: TGTGCCAGCAGCACACTAGCGGCTAGCTCCTACAATGAGCAGTTCTTC.

This clonotype was recorded many times. The gene calls are TRBV2 and TRBJ1-3; no reliable D call. Germline loops: CDR1 SNHLY, CDR2 FYNNEI. There are 11 residues in the CDR3. V shed 8 bases and J shed 3 bases, with 5 bases lying between them. The CDR3: CASGLGNTIYF. The CDR3, as DNA: TGTGCCAGCGGGCTTGGAAACACCATATATTTT. Complete variable domain (other parts from reference TRBV2 and TRBJ1-3): EPEVTQTPSHQVTQMGQEVILRCVPISNHLYFYWYRQILGQKVEFLVSFYNNEISEKSEIFDDQFSVERPDGSNFTLKIRSTKLEDSAMYFCASGLGNTIYFGEGSWLTVV.

This clonotype was found many times. The V call is TRBV5-1, the J call TRBJ2-7; D uncertain. CDR1 is SGHRS and CDR2 is YFSETQ in the germline V gene. CDR3 length: 15 amino acids. V was pared by 0 bases and J by 6 bases, with 16 bases between. CDR3 amino acids: CASSLAGRASGEQYF. The CDR3 DNA is TGCGCCAGCAGCTTGGCCGGAAGGGCTTCGGGCGAGCAGTACTTC.

Ten or more counts support this clonotype. The rearrangement uses TRBV18 and TRBJ1-2, with unresolved D. V lost 2 bases and J 3 bases, leaving 13 bases between the germline ends. This CDR3 region has 15 residues. CDR1 KGHSH and CDR2 LQKENI come from the germline V gene. The CDR3: CASSPGRVGDYGYTF. The CDR3 DNA reads as TGTGCCAGCTCACCAGGTCGGGTCGGGGACTATGGCTACACCTTC.

This chain joins TRBV14 and TRBJ2-2, with 12 bases fitting TRBD2. J lost 1 base, V lost 4 bases, and 10 bases had no gene match. CDR1 is SGHDN, CDR2 FVKESK, per germline. This CDR3 is built from 19 residues. For the CDR3, the DNA is TGTGCCAGCAGCCTCAATGGACTAGCGGGACCCTTGAACACCGGGGAGCTGTTTTTT. Residues: CASSLNGLAGPLNTGELFF. Variable domain in full (rest from reference TRBV14 and TRBJ2-2): EAGVTQFPSHSVIEKGQTVTLRCDPISGHDNLYWYRRVMGKEIKFLLHFVKESKQDESGMPNNRFLAERTGGTYSTLKVQPAELEDSGVYFCASSLNGLAGPLNTGELFFGEGSRLTVL.

A note on this clonotype: A much larger clone differs by one base, so this may be a read error. The chain links TRBV7-9 to TRBJ2-3; possible D gene TRBD1, 6 bases. CDR1 is SEHNR and CDR2 is FQNEAQ in the germline V gene (reference sequence). This CDR3 has 12 residues. The CDR3 DNA reads as TGTGCCATACAGGGTTGGACAGATACGCAGTGTTTT. Translating gives CAIQGWTDTQCF.

There are many counts of this clonotype. V is TRBV27 and J is TRBJ1-1; D uncertain. There are 14 residues in the CDR3. Germline CDR1 and CDR2: MNHEY and SMNVEV (reference sequence). Between the trimmed V and J ends, which lost 5 bases and 6 bases, there was a span of 16 bases. This CDR3 is CASSPLDRNAEAFF. The CDR3 DNA reads TGTGCCAGCAGTCCCCTGGACCGCAACGCTGAAGCTTTCTTT.

There are many counts of this clonotype. The V gene is TRBV6-2 or TRBV6-3, the J gene TRBJ1-5, with no clear D. Per the germline V gene, CDR1 is MNHEY and CDR2 is SVGEGT. This CDR3 has 20 residues. V was pared by 3 bases and J by 1 base, with 25 bases between. This CDR3 is CASSYQAHRARSASNQPQHF. The CDR3 nucleotides are TGTGCCAGCAGTTATCAAGCACACCGGGCCCGCAGCGCCAGCAATCAGCCCCAGCATTTT.

This clonotype has a handful of counts. The chain employs TRBV19 and TRBJ1-2; D gene uncertain. V was pared by 0 bases and J by 4 bases, with 9 bases between. The CDR3 runs to 14 residues. Germline V CDR1 and CDR2: LNHDA, SQIVND (reference sequence). This CDR3 is CASSIEVRLYGYTF. CDR3 coding DNA: TGTGCCAGTAGTATAGAAGTGAGGCTCTATGGCTACACCTTC.

V gene TRBV15 combines with J gene TRBJ1-5; TRBD1 matches 7 bases. The length of the CDR3 is 15 residues. The germline V gene has CDR1 LNHNV and CDR2 YYDKDF (reference sequence). V lost 0 bases, J lost 3 bases, and 2 bases stayed unmatched. CDR3 sequence: CATSRDGTDNQPQHF. The CDR3 bases are TGTGCCACCAGCAGAGATGGGACAGACAATCAGCCCCAGCATTTT.

This clonotype was counted ten times or more. The chain couples TRBV28 to TRBJ1-1, with unresolved D. Per the germline V gene, CDR1 is MDHEN and CDR2 is SYDVKM. The CDR3 has 14 amino acids. V was cut by 1 base and J by 2 bases, with 8 bases left in between. This chain's CDR3 is CASSLFPVNTEAFF. The DNA for the CDR3 is TGTGCCAGCAGTTTATTCCCAGTAAACACTGAAGCTTTCTTT.

The rearrangement links TRBV7-3 to TRBJ2-7; a weak D match, TRBD1 (7 bases). Trimming took off 8 bases at V and 7 bases at J, with 18 bases between the two ends. The CDR3 sequence is 13 residues long. Germline CDR1 and CDR2: SGHTA and FQGTGA. Written as DNA, the CDR3 is TGTGCCAGCGCTCAAGGGGGCGCGGGGGAGCAGTACTTC. It encodes CASAQGGAGEQYF.

The V gene is TRBV6-1, the J gene TRBJ2-1, with D possibly called TRBD1 or TRBD2 (5 bases each). Germline-derived CDR1 and CDR2 are MNHNS and SASEGT. Trimming stripped 2 bases from V and 9 bases from J, with 11 bases between. The CDR3 covers 13 residues. The DNA for the CDR3 is TGTGCCAGCAGTGAAAAGGCTGGGGGTGAGCAGTTCTTC. Its translation: CASSEKAGGEQFF.

The chain has TRBV10-1 and TRBJ2-1; a possible D gene is TRBD1 (6 bases). The V gene lost 0 bases and the J gene lost 5 bases, with 23 bases spanning the gap. This CDR3 region has 19 residues. CDR1 is WNHNN and CDR2 is SYGVQD in the germline V gene (reference sequence). The DNA for the CDR3 is TGCGCCAGCAGTGAGTCGAGGATGGGGGTTACAGGGTGGAACAATGAGCAGTTCTTC. As protein: CASSESRMGVTGWNNEQFF.